A selection of T cell receptor beta chains follows, all from one sample in a study of blood T cells in healthy people across ages. Using its own MiXCR run on the 5' RACE reads, TCRdb lists one record per CDR3 protein. This sample has some 900,000 distinct CDR3 sequences; about 28% occur once, and the top ten carry roughly a sixth. Specimen: blood. The origin of the receptors is an elderly woman in good health. The CDR3 runs from the conserved cysteine through the conserved F or W. Each record gives: CDR3 length, J gene, V gene, CDR3 protein.

>17|TRBJ2-2|TRBV12-3/TRBV12-4
CASSLAISGLNTGELFF
>13|TRBJ1-1|TRBV29-1
CSVGGGMNTEAFF
>14|TRBJ1-6|TRBV3-1
CASSPKTGDSPLHF
>16|TRBJ1-2|TRBV11-2
CASSPPGTGFLYGCTF
>12|TRBJ2-7|TRBV20-1
CRSGVLGYEQYF
>15|TRBJ1-1|TRBV5-4
CASSPDSRGDTEAFF
>16|TRBJ2-3|TRBV7-2
CTSSLAPPGGTDTQYF
>16|TRBJ1-1|TRBV5-1
CASRDTTGRLNTEAFF
>14|TRBJ1-3|TRBV20-1
CSASGTDLANTIYF
>16|TRBJ2-3|TRBV11-3
CASSFPWPGNTDTQYF
>13|TRBJ2-7|TRBV5-1
CASYRDSSYEQYF
>13|TRBJ2-3|TRBV7-2
CASSLIATDTQYF
>15|TRBJ2-1|TRBV10-3
CASSTSGDVVNEQFF
>13|TRBJ1-1|TRBV14
CASSQDVISEAFF
>15|TRBJ1-5|TRBV7-2
CASRSQASGNQPQHF
>17|TRBJ2-5|TRBV21-1
CASSKGRTSGAGETQYF
>13|TRBJ2-5|TRBV20-1
CSAARQPQETQYF
>16|TRBJ2-3|TRBV6-2/TRBV6-3
CASSRYTGRPTDTQYF
>15|TRBJ2-1|TRBV27
CASSRLAGDHNEQFF
>14|TRBJ2-2|TRBV27
CASTRFPGAGELFF
>16|TRBJ1-2|TRBV4-2
CASSQADRGGRKGYTF
>13|TRBJ1-2|TRBV6-5
CASSYGRYYGYTF
>15|TRBJ2-5|TRBV5-1
CASSSNPVGEETQYF
>14|TRBJ1-2|TRBV6-2/TRBV6-3
CATSMAQGSYGYTF
>14|TRBJ2-7|TRBV6-5
CANSYMQDPYEQYF
>14|TRBJ1-2|TRBV20-1
CSARAAWDNYGYTF
>12|TRBJ2-5|TRBV3-1
CASSEGTSTQYF
>13|TRBJ2-7|TRBV27
CASSLGIRGEQYF
>14|TRBJ2-2|TRBV5-1
CASSKGQGNGELFF
>14|TRBJ1-1|TRBV6-5
CASSRQGSLTEAFF
>15|TRBJ2-1|TRBV3-1
CASSQDSGQYSEQFF
>14|TRBJ2-7|TRBV5-1
CASSADTGPYEQYF
>12|TRBJ2-1|TRBV27
CASSIIGNEQFF
>15|TRBJ2-5|TRBV10-2
CASSEPAGGRETQYF
>15|TRBJ1-2|TRBV6-2/TRBV6-3
CASSYAGTLNYGYTF
>14|TRBJ2-1|TRBV7-8
CASSFRRGGKEQFF
>17|TRBJ1-4|TRBV7-2
CASSPDRGRPVSEKLFF